This note documents a single T cell receptor beta chain sequence. The CDR3 totals 14 residues. Germline V gene lookup returns CDR1 SGHNT and CDR2 YYREEE (reference sequence). Trimming stripped 3 bases from V and 9 bases from J, with 16 bases between. Produced via immunoSEQ multiplex PCR; TCRdb's table is partial and in-frame only. The sample includes tens of thousands of clones, about 90% of them seen just once. This sample was included in a study of PD-L1 blockade in urothelial cancer. The time point denotes: pretreatment peripheral blood. The patients had locally advanced or metastatic urothelial carcinoma.

This TCR was recovered from a man in his sixties with urothelial cancer. The sample was PBMCs, taken around atezolizumab (anti-PD-L1) treatment. The rearrangement joins TRBV5-4 to TRBJ2-1; a possible D gene is TRBD2 (7 bases). This CDR3 is CASSWGGPAGEQFF. The CDR3 nucleotides are TGTGCCAGCAGCTGGGGGGGCCCGGCCGGTGAGCAGTTCTTC. Using reference TRBV5-4 and TRBJ2-1 for the parts outside the CDR3, the full variable domain is ETGVTQSPTHLIKTRGQQVTLRCSSQSGHNTVSWYQQALGQGPQFIFQYYREEENGRGNFPPRFSGLQFPNYSSELNVNALELDDSALYLCASSWGGPAGEQFFGPGTRLTVL.